Listed below are T cell receptor beta chains from one sample, sequenced in a study of cytomegalovirus exposure and HLA in healthy donors. Libraries were prepared by immunoSEQ multiplex PCR; TCRdb keeps only in-frame clonotypes and omits some of them. Here the sample spans over 150,000 clones, approximately 80% being singletons. The sequenced sample consisted of PBMCs. The source of these receptors is a boy between 2 and 10 years old in good health and CMV-seronegative. CDR3s include the opening cysteine and the closing phenylalanine or tryptophan. Rows may omit the clone size; those that give it use once, few, many or a size class.

clone_size: -
cdr3_length: 16
v_call: TRBV15
j_call: TRBJ1-1
cdr3_aa: CATSRGHTAGDGEAFF

clone_size: -
cdr3_length: 15
v_call: TRBV7-9
j_call: TRBJ2-3
cdr3_aa: CASSSGTSGRDTQYF

clone_size: -
cdr3_length: 14
v_call: TRBV6-5
j_call: TRBJ1-1
cdr3_aa: CASILTGAVTEAFF

clone_size: -
cdr3_length: 16
v_call: TRBV11-2
j_call: TRBJ2-3
cdr3_aa: CASSPEGLAGVSPSGF

clone_size: -
cdr3_length: 17
v_call: TRBV2
j_call: TRBJ1-4
cdr3_aa: CASSEGLGGSTNEKLFF

clone_size: -
cdr3_length: 15
v_call: TRBV7-2
j_call: TRBJ1-1
cdr3_aa: CASSPKTGKGTEAFF

clone_size: -
cdr3_length: 15
v_call: TRBV7-9
j_call: TRBJ1-2
cdr3_aa: CASSLADRGRYGYTF

clone_size: -
cdr3_length: 14
v_call: TRBV7-9
j_call: TRBJ1-3
cdr3_aa: CASRQGPGGNTIYF

clone_size: -
cdr3_length: 15
v_call: TRBV30
j_call: TRBJ1-3
cdr3_aa: CAWTLNRGSGNTIYF

clone_size: few
cdr3_length: 20
v_call: TRBV5-1
j_call: TRBJ2-1
cdr3_aa: CASSLDGRVSVSGEYNEQFF

clone_size: -
cdr3_length: 15
v_call: TRBV11-2
j_call: TRBJ1-2
cdr3_aa: CASSVGDRANYGYTF

clone_size: -
cdr3_length: 18
v_call: TRBV7-9
j_call: TRBJ2-3
cdr3_aa: CASSLPRLAGGKADTQYF

clone_size: -
cdr3_length: 15
v_call: TRBV2
j_call: TRBJ1-5
cdr3_aa: CASSEAGLSNQPQHF

clone_size: -
cdr3_length: 19
v_call: TRBV30
j_call: TRBJ2-2
cdr3_aa: CAWSVRQGALSFGTGELFF

clone_size: -
cdr3_length: 14
v_call: TRBV19
j_call: TRBJ2-7
cdr3_aa: CASSPSPGLYEQYF

clone_size: -
cdr3_length: 15
v_call: TRBV6-1
j_call: TRBJ1-2
cdr3_aa: CASSPPGQLIYGYTF

clone_size: -
cdr3_length: 14
v_call: TRBV5-1
j_call: TRBJ2-7
cdr3_aa: CASSLELSSYEQYF

clone_size: -
cdr3_length: 15
v_call: TRBV28
j_call: TRBJ1-1
cdr3_aa: CASSLSRGETTEAFF

clone_size: -
cdr3_length: 15
v_call: TRBV19
j_call: TRBJ1-2
cdr3_aa: CASSIRQGNVGGYTF

clone_size: few
cdr3_length: 16
v_call: TRBV6-5
j_call: TRBJ1-3
cdr3_aa: CASSYSAGAIGNTIYF

clone_size: once
cdr3_length: 11
v_call: TRBV5-4
j_call: TRBJ1-1
cdr3_aa: CKAGANTEAFF

clone_size: -
cdr3_length: 14
v_call: TRBV6-5
j_call: TRBJ2-7
cdr3_aa: CASSYFGSGYEQYF

clone_size: -
cdr3_length: 14
v_call: TRBV5-6
j_call: TRBJ2-6
cdr3_aa: CASTPGPGANVLTF

clone_size: -
cdr3_length: 15
v_call: TRBV6-5
j_call: TRBJ2-3
cdr3_aa: CASSYSNPGTDTQYF

clone_size: -
cdr3_length: 14
v_call: TRBV19
j_call: TRBJ2-2
cdr3_aa: CASSTTSGTGELFF

clone_size: -
cdr3_length: 15
v_call: TRBV5-6
j_call: -
cdr3_aa: CASSRTESITYEQYF

clone_size: -
cdr3_length: 17
v_call: TRBV15
j_call: TRBJ1-3
cdr3_aa: CATSRPPSNPSGNTIYF

clone_size: -
cdr3_length: 15
v_call: TRBV5-6
j_call: TRBJ2-1
cdr3_aa: CASRLAGVGWNEQFF

clone_size: -
cdr3_length: 13
v_call: TRBV15
j_call: TRBJ1-3
cdr3_aa: CATSAAGGNTIYF

clone_size: -
cdr3_length: 16
v_call: TRBV5-1
j_call: TRBJ2-1
cdr3_aa: CASRFLAGGDYNEQFF

clone_size: -
cdr3_length: 16
v_call: TRBV4-2
j_call: TRBJ2-7
cdr3_aa: CASSQDWRENPYEQYF

clone_size: -
cdr3_length: 14
v_call: TRBV15
j_call: TRBJ1-2
cdr3_aa: CATSRGRGGYGYTF

clone_size: -
cdr3_length: 15
v_call: TRBV11-2
j_call: TRBJ1-1
cdr3_aa: CASSPRTGRYTEAFF

clone_size: -
cdr3_length: 16
v_call: TRBV5-4
j_call: TRBJ1-6
cdr3_aa: CASSEGQGFTNSPLHF

clone_size: -
cdr3_length: 14
v_call: TRBV6-5
j_call: TRBJ2-2
cdr3_aa: CASSYSRGAGELFF

clone_size: -
cdr3_length: 14
v_call: TRBV9
j_call: TRBJ2-5
cdr3_aa: CASSVESGGETQYF

clone_size: -
cdr3_length: 15
v_call: TRBV5-1
j_call: TRBJ2-3
cdr3_aa: CASSLGDSYTDTQYF

clone_size: -
cdr3_length: 20
v_call: TRBV21-1
j_call: TRBJ2-3
cdr3_aa: CASSKGLAGNGTGITDTQYF

clone_size: -
cdr3_length: 14
v_call: TRBV5-1
j_call: TRBJ2-7
cdr3_aa: CASSPRQGTYEQYF

clone_size: -
cdr3_length: 14
v_call: TRBV6-1
j_call: TRBJ2-1
cdr3_aa: CASSAQEVLDEQFF

clone_size: -
cdr3_length: 16
v_call: TRBV30
j_call: TRBJ2-3
cdr3_aa: CAWSPGTSDREDTQYF

clone_size: once
cdr3_length: 15
v_call: TRBV7-6
j_call: TRBJ2-1
cdr3_aa: CASSLQGESNNEQFF

clone_size: -
cdr3_length: 17
v_call: TRBV5-6
j_call: TRBJ2-1
cdr3_aa: CASSGKGLAGFNNEQFF

clone_size: -
cdr3_length: 13
v_call: TRBV28
j_call: TRBJ2-7
cdr3_aa: CASSWEARLEQYF

clone_size: -
cdr3_length: 15
v_call: TRBV11-2
j_call: TRBJ2-1
cdr3_aa: CASSFASGGRTEQFF

clone_size: -
cdr3_length: 13
v_call: TRBV29-1
j_call: TRBJ2-1
cdr3_aa: CSVGILALGEQFF

clone_size: -
cdr3_length: 15
v_call: TRBV9
j_call: TRBJ2-5
cdr3_aa: CANSVGGSKQETQYF

clone_size: -
cdr3_length: 14
v_call: TRBV11-2
j_call: TRBJ1-2
cdr3_aa: CASSSAGGARGYTF